This T cell receptor beta chain was found in a study of OX40 agonist ivuxolimab in advanced cancers. This clone was seen a few times. Method: immunoSEQ multiplex PCR; TCRdb's copy keeps in-frame clones and lacks some. The sample has 45,000 to 75,000 clones; under 90% are singletons. The clonotype originates from an adult with an advanced solid tumor such as melanoma, head and neck, liver or kidney cancer. Sequenced material: CD4+ or CD8+ T cells sorted from blood, taken in a trial of the OX40 agonist ivuxolimab.

The chain's CDR3 is CSVEGYGYTF. The CDR3 DNA is TGCAGCGTTGAAGGGTATGGCTACACCTTC. The rearrangement uses TRBV29-1 and TRBJ1-2; D not certain. V gave up 1 base and J gave up 5 bases, with 2 bases separating them. The CDR3 runs 10 residues. The V gene's germline CDR1 is SQVTM and CDR2 ANQGSEA.